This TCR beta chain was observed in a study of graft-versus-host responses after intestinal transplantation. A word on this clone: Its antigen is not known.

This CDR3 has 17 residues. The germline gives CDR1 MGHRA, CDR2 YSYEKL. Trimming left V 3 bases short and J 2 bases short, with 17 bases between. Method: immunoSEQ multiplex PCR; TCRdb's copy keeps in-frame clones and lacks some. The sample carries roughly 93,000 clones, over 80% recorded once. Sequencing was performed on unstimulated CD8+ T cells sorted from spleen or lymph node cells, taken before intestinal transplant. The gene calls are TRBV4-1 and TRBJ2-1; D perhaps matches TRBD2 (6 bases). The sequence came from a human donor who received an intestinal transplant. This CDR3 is CASSHFGGPNAYNEQFF. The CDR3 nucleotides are TGCGCCAGCAGCCATTTCGGGGGTCCGAACGCCTACAATGAGCAGTTCTTC.